This T cell receptor (beta chain) stems from a study of shared clonotypes between healthy human individuals. About the study: Aged between 18 and 49, the donors were a couple of women and three men.

Study observations and caveats: Represented diversity (both genetic and exposure-history) was limited by the small number of donors. Non-shared clonotypes had lower generation probabilities than those shared by all four donors.

Assay execution took place at the deep level. This table comes from immunoSEQ multiplex PCR, and its TCRdb copy is limited to in-frame clones, with some not included. The sample lists roughly 2.1 million clones; about 92% were seen once. On this clone: No antigen is known for it.

CD45RO-negative, CCR7-positively selected cells formed the naive CD8 fraction, excluding terminally differentiated effector memory CD45RA+ cells. What was sequenced was naive CD8+ T cells from PBMCs. The clonotype comes from a man between 18 and 35 years old in good health. Some clones in this sample may be carry-over from other donors' samples.

The CDR3 DNA follows: TGTGCCAGCGATTCGACTAGCGGGGTATACAATGAGCAGTTCTTC. Its translation is CASDSTSGVYNEQFF. The chain is built from TRBV6-6 and TRBJ2-1; 11 nucleotides align to TRBD2. This CDR3 comprises 15 residues. The V segment lost 8 bases and the J segment 4 bases; nucleotides outside the gene matches: 7. CDR1 MNHNY and CDR2 SVGAGI come from the germline V gene (reference sequence).